This T cell receptor beta chain appears in the sequencing data of a study of blood T cell repertoires in COVID-19. This CDR3 region has 15 residues. Germline V lookup: CDR1 MNHEY, CDR2 SMNVEV (reference sequence). Trimming took 2 bases from V and 3 from J, leaving 13 bases between them. Some clones are missing from TCRdb's copy, which holds only in-frame ones; the method was immunoSEQ multiplex PCR. The table has fewer than 95,000 clones, roughly 80% seen once. Sequencing was carried out using peripheral blood. This TCR was recovered from a human donor in a cohort sampled during active COVID-19. The rearrangement joins TRBV27 to TRBJ1-2, with D hard to call. The CDR3 reads CASSLMTQADYGYTF. CDR3 nucleotide sequence: TGTGCCAGCAGTTTAATGACCCAAGCGGACTATGGCTACACCTTC.